This T cell receptor (beta chain) was documented in a study of tumor-infiltrating lymphocytes in primary liver carcinoma. Worth noting for this clonotype: Sequence at one end of the junction differs from germline and may be a read error.

TCR beta cDNA was reverse-transcribed from 450 to 500 ng of total RNA. The reaction used a constant-region primer and ProtoScript II reverse transcriptase. Generation of the TCR beta libraries relied on three nested multiplex PCR rounds using slightly modified ARM-PCR. TCRdb re-called the multiplex PCR reads with MiXCR, one entry per CDR3 protein. The sample lists approximately 300,000 distinct CDR3 sequences; around three fifths were seen once. Researchers drew blood RNA from unsorted whole blood and extracted germline DNA as well. This TCR was sampled from a man between 35 and 55 years old with primary liver carcinoma and hepatitis B virus infection. Sequenced material: peripheral blood.

The CDR3 reads CAWGRGGMRSSYNSPLLF. The CDR3 nucleotides are TGTGCCTGGGGGCGAGGGGGCATGAGGAGCTCCTATAATTCACCCCTCCTCTTT. V is TRBV30 and J is TRBJ1-6; 7 bases align to TRBD1. CDR1 is GTSNPN, CDR2 SVGIG, per germline (reference sequence). The CDR3 totals 18 residues.